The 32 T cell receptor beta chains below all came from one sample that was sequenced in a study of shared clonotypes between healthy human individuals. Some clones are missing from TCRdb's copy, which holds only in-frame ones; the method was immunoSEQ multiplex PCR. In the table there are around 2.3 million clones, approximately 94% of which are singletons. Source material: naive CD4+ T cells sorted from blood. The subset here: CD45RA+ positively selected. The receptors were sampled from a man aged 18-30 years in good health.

The CDR3 reads CASTAGVTRQPQHF. The CDR3 nucleotides are TGTGCCAGCACCGCAGGGGTCACTCGTCAGCCCCAGCATTTT. V usage is TRBV2 and J usage is TRBJ1-5; perhaps TRBD1 as D (6 bases). Germline loops: CDR1 SNHLY, CDR2 FYNNEI. The CDR3 length is 14 residues. Trimming left V 7 bases short and J 6 bases short, with 16 bases between.

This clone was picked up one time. DNA for the CDR3: TGCGCCAGCAGCCCGACGGGTCTGGGAAACACCATATATTTT. Encoded protein: CASSPTGLGNTIYF. The chain has TRBV4-1 and TRBJ1-3, with D unresolved. V was trimmed by 4 bases and J by 4 bases, leaving 11 bases between them. This CDR3 contains 14 residues. Germline values: CDR1 MGHRA, CDR2 YSYEKL.

The CDR3 DNA is TGTGCCAGCAGCTCCGGGACTCCTTACTACGAGCAGTACTTC. It translates to CASSSGTPYYEQYF. The chain recombines TRBV7-2 with TRBJ2-7, with D possibly TRBD2 on 6 matching bases. V lost 4 bases and J 3 bases, leaving 13 bases between the germline ends. Germline CDR1 reads SGHTA; CDR2 reads FQGNSA. The CDR3 length is 14 residues.

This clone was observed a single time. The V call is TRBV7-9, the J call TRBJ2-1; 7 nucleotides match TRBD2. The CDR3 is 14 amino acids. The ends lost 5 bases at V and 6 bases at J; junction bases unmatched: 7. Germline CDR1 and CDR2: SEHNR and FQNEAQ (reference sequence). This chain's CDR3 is CASSTSGKGNEQFF. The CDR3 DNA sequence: TGTGCCAGCAGCACAAGCGGGAAGGGCAATGAGCAGTTCTTC.

The CDR3 DNA reads as TGTGCCAGCAGTGTGGCGGGAGGGCCTTGGAATGAGCAGTTCTTC. Translation gives CASSVAGGPWNEQFF. This sequence joins TRBV2 and TRBJ2-1; 9 nucleotides match TRBD2. In germline, CDR1 is SNHLY, CDR2 FYNNEI. CDR3 length: 15 amino acids. V trimming: 4 bases; J trimming: 7 bases; junction bases outside the gene matches: 8.

This CDR3 is CASSPTSGMSTDTQYF. DNA for the CDR3: TGTGCCAGCAGTCCGACTAGCGGTATGAGCACAGATACGCAGTATTTT. The chain recombines TRBV25-1 with TRBJ2-3; 9 positions agree with TRBD2. This CDR3 spans 16 amino acids. J was trimmed by 0 bases and V by 5 bases; bases with no gene match: 6. Germline CDR1 reads MGHDK; CDR2 reads SYGVNS.

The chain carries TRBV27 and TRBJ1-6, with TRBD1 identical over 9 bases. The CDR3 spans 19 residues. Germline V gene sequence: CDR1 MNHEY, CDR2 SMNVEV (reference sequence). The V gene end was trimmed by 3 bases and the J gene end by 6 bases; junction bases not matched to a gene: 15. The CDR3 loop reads CASSFGTGGAHFRNSPLHF. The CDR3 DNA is TGTGCCAGCAGTTTCGGCACAGGGGGCGCGCATTTCCGTAATTCACCCCTCCACTTT.

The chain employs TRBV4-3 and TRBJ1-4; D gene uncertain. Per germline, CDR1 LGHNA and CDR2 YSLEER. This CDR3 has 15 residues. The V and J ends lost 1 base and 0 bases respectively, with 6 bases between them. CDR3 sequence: CASSQGRATNEKLFF. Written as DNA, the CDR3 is TGCGCCAGCAGCCAAGGTCGGGCAACTAATGAAAAACTGTTTTTT.

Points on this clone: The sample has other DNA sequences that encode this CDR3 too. CDR3 sequence (DNA): TGTGCCAGCAGCTTAGAGGGGTCCACAGATACGCAGTATTTT. This encodes CASSLEGSTDTQYF. V usage is TRBV7-9 and J usage is TRBJ2-3; D may be TRBD1 (5 bases). The CDR3 length is 14 residues. The V gene lost 1 base and the J gene lost 2 bases, with 7 bases spanning the gap. Germline loops: CDR1 SEHNR, CDR2 FQNEAQ (reference sequence).

The CDR3 sequence: CASSSTSSRARTGELFF. DNA for the CDR3: TGTGCCAGCAGTTCTACATCCTCCAGAGCGAGGACCGGGGAGCTGTTTTTT. The chain uses TRBV27 and TRBJ2-2; D is uncertain. The CDR3 spans 17 residues. CDR1 and CDR2 (germline): MNHEY, SMNVEV (reference sequence). Trimming took 4 bases from V and 5 from J, leaving 20 bases between them.

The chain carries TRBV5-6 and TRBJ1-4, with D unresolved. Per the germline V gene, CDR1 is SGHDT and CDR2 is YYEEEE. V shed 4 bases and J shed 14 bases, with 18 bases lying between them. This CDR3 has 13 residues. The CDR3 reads CASSLVGSELLFF. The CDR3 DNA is TGTGCCAGCAGCCTAGTCGGCTCCGAACTGCTGTTTTTT.

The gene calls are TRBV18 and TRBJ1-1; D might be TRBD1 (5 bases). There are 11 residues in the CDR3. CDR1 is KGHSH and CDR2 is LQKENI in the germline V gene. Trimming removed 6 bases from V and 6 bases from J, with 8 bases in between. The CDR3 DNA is TGTGCCAGCTCGGGGGTAGCTGAAGCTTTCTTT. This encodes CASSGVAEAFF.

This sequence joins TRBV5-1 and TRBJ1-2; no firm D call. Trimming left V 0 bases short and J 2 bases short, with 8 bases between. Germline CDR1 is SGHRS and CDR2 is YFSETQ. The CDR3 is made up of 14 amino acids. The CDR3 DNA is TGCGCCAGCAGCTTGGATTCAGAAAACTATGGCTACACCTTC. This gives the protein CASSLDSENYGYTF.

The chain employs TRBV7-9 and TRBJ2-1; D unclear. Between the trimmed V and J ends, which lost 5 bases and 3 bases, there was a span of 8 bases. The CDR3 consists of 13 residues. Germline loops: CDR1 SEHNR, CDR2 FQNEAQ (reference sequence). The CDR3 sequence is CASSRRDYNEQFF. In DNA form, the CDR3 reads TGTGCCAGCAGCAGAAGAGACTACAATGAGCAGTTCTTC.

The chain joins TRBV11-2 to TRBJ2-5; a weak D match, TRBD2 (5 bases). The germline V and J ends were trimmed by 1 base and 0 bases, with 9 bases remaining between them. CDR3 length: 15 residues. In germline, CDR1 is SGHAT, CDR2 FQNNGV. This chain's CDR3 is CASSLVLAYQETQYF. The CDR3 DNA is TGTGCCAGCAGCTTAGTTTTAGCGTACCAAGAGACCCAGTACTTC.

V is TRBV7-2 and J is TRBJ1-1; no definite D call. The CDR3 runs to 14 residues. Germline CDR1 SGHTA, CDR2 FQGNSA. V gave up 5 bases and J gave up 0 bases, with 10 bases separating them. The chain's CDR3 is CASSPPPMNTEAFF. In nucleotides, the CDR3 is TGTGCCAGCAGCCCACCGCCAATGAACACTGAAGCTTTCTTT.

CDR3 sequence: CASSVEAQPFYEQYF. CDR3 nucleotide sequence: TGTGCCAGCAGCGTAGAAGCGCAGCCTTTCTACGAGCAGTACTTC. The gene calls are TRBV9 and TRBJ2-7; the D is unclear. The V gene's germline CDR1 is SGDLS and CDR2 YYNGEE. The CDR3 totals 15 residues. Deletions cut 0 bases from V and 3 bases from J, with 13 bases between.

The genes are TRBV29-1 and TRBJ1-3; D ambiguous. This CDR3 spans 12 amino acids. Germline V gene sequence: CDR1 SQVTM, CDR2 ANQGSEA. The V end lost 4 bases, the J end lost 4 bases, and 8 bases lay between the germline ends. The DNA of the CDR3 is TGCAGCGTTGTAAAGGGAGGAAACACCATATATTTT. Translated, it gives CSVVKGGNTIYF.

This CDR3 is CAWRGDTDTQYF. CDR3 nucleotides: TGTGCCTGGAGGGGGGACACAGATACGCAGTATTTT. V is TRBV30 and J is TRBJ2-3; TRBD1 or TRBD2 may be the D gene (5 bases each). Germline V gene lookup returns CDR1 GTSNPN and CDR2 SVGIG (reference sequence). V was trimmed by 3 bases and J by 2 bases, leaving 6 bases between them. This CDR3 is 12 amino acids long. Using reference TRBV30 and TRBJ2-3 for the parts outside the CDR3, the full variable domain is SQTIHQWPATLVQPVGSPLSLECTVEGTSNPNLYWYRQAAGRGLQLLFYSVGIGQISSEVPQNLSASRPQDRQFILSSKKLLLSDSGFYLCAWRGDTDTQYFGPGTRLTVL.

CDR3 sequence reads: CASSDSRTLPSYEQYF. The CDR3 region has the DNA TGTGCCAGCAGTGATTCCCGGACATTACCTTCCTACGAGCAGTACTTC. The genes are TRBV25-1 and TRBJ2-7; D possibly corresponds to TRBD1 (5 bases). Germline lookup yields CDR1 MGHDK and CDR2 SYGVNS. The CDR3 totals 16 residues. The V end lost 3 bases, the J end lost 1 base, and 16 bases lay between the germline ends.

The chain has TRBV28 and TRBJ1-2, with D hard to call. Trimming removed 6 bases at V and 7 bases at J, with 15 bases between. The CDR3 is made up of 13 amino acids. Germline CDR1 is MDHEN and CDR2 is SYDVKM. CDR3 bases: TGTGCCAGCAGCCTCATCAGCCCTGGTGGCTACACCTTC. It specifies CASSLISPGGYTF.

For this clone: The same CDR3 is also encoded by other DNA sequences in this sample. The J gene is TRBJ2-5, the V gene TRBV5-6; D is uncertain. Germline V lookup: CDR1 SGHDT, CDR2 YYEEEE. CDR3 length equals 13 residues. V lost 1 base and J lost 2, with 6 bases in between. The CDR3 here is CASSLTVQETQYF. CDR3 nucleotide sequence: TGTGCCAGCAGCTTGACAGTTCAAGAGACCCAGTACTTC.

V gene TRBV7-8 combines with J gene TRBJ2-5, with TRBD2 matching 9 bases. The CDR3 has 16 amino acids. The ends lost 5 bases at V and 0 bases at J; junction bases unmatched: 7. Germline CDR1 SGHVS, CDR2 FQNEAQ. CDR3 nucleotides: TGTGCCAGCAGCCCCGGGCTAGCGGGGAACCAAGAGACCCAGTACTTC. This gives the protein CASSPGLAGNQETQYF.

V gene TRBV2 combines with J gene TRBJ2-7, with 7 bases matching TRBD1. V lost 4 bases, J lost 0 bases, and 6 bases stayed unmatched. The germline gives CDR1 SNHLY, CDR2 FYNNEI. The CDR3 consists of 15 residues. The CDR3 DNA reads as TGTGCCAGCAGTGCGGACAGGCGATTCTCCTACGAGCAGTACTTC. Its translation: CASSADRRFSYEQYF.

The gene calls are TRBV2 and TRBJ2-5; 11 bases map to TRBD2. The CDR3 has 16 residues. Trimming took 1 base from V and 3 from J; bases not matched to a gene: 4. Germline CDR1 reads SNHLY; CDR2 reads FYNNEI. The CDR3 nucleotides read TGTGCCAGCAGTGAAGTCATGGGACTAGCGGAAGAGACCCAGTACTTC. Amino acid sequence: CASSEVMGLAEETQYF.

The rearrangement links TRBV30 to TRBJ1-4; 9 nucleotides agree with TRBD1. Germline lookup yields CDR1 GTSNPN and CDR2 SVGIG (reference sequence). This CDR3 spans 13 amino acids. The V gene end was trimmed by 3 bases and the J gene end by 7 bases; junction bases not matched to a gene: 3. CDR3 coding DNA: TGTGCCTGGAGGACAGGGGGTGGTGAAAAACTGTTTTTT. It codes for CAWRTGGGEKLFF.

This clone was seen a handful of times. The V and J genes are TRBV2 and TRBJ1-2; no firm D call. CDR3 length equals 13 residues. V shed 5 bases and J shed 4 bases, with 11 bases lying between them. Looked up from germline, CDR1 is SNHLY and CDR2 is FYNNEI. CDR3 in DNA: TGTGCCAGCAGTCCTGACAATTCCTATGGCTACACCTTC. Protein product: CASSPDNSYGYTF.

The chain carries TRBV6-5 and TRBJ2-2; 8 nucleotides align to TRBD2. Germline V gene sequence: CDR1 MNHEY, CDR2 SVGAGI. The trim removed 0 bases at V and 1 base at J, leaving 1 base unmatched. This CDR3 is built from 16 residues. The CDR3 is CASSYSSGVNTGELFF. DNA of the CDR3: TGTGCCAGCAGTTACTCTAGCGGGGTGAACACCGGGGAGCTGTTTTTT.

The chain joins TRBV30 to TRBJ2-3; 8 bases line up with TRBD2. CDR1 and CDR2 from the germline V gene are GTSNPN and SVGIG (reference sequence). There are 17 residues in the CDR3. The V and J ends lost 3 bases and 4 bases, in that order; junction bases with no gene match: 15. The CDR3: CAWRDPLGRGRADTQYF. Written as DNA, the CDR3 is TGTGCCTGGAGGGACCCCCTCGGGAGGGGCCGAGCAGATACGCAGTATTTT. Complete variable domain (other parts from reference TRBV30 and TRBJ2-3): SQTIHQWPATLVQPVGSPLSLECTVEGTSNPNLYWYRQAAGRGLQLLFYSVGIGQISSEVPQNLSASRPQDRQFILSSKKLLLSDSGFYLCAWRDPLGRGRADTQYFGPGTRLTVL.

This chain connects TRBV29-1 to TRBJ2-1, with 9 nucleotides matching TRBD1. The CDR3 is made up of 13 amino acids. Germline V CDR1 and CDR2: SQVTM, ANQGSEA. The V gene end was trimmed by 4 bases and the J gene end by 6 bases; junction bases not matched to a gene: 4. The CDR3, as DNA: TGCAGCGTTGTCCGGGACAGGGTCAATGAGCAGTTCTTC. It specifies CSVVRDRVNEQFF.

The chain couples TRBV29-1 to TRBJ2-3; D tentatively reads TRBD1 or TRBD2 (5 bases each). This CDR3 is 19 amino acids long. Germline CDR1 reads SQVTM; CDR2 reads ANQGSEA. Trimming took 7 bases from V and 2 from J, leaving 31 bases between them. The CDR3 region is CSAPGWVTGDDSYTDTQYF. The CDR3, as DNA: TGCAGCGCCCCTGGGTGGGTCACCGGGGACGACTCTTACACAGATACGCAGTATTTT.

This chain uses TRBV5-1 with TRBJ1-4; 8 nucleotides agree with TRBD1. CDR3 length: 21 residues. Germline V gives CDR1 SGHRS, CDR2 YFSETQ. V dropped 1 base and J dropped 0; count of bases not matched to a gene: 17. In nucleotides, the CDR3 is TGCGCCAGCAGCTTGAGACCTCTCCGGACAGGGTGGGGAGCAACTAATGAAAAACTGTTTTTT. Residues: CASSLRPLRTGWGATNEKLFF.